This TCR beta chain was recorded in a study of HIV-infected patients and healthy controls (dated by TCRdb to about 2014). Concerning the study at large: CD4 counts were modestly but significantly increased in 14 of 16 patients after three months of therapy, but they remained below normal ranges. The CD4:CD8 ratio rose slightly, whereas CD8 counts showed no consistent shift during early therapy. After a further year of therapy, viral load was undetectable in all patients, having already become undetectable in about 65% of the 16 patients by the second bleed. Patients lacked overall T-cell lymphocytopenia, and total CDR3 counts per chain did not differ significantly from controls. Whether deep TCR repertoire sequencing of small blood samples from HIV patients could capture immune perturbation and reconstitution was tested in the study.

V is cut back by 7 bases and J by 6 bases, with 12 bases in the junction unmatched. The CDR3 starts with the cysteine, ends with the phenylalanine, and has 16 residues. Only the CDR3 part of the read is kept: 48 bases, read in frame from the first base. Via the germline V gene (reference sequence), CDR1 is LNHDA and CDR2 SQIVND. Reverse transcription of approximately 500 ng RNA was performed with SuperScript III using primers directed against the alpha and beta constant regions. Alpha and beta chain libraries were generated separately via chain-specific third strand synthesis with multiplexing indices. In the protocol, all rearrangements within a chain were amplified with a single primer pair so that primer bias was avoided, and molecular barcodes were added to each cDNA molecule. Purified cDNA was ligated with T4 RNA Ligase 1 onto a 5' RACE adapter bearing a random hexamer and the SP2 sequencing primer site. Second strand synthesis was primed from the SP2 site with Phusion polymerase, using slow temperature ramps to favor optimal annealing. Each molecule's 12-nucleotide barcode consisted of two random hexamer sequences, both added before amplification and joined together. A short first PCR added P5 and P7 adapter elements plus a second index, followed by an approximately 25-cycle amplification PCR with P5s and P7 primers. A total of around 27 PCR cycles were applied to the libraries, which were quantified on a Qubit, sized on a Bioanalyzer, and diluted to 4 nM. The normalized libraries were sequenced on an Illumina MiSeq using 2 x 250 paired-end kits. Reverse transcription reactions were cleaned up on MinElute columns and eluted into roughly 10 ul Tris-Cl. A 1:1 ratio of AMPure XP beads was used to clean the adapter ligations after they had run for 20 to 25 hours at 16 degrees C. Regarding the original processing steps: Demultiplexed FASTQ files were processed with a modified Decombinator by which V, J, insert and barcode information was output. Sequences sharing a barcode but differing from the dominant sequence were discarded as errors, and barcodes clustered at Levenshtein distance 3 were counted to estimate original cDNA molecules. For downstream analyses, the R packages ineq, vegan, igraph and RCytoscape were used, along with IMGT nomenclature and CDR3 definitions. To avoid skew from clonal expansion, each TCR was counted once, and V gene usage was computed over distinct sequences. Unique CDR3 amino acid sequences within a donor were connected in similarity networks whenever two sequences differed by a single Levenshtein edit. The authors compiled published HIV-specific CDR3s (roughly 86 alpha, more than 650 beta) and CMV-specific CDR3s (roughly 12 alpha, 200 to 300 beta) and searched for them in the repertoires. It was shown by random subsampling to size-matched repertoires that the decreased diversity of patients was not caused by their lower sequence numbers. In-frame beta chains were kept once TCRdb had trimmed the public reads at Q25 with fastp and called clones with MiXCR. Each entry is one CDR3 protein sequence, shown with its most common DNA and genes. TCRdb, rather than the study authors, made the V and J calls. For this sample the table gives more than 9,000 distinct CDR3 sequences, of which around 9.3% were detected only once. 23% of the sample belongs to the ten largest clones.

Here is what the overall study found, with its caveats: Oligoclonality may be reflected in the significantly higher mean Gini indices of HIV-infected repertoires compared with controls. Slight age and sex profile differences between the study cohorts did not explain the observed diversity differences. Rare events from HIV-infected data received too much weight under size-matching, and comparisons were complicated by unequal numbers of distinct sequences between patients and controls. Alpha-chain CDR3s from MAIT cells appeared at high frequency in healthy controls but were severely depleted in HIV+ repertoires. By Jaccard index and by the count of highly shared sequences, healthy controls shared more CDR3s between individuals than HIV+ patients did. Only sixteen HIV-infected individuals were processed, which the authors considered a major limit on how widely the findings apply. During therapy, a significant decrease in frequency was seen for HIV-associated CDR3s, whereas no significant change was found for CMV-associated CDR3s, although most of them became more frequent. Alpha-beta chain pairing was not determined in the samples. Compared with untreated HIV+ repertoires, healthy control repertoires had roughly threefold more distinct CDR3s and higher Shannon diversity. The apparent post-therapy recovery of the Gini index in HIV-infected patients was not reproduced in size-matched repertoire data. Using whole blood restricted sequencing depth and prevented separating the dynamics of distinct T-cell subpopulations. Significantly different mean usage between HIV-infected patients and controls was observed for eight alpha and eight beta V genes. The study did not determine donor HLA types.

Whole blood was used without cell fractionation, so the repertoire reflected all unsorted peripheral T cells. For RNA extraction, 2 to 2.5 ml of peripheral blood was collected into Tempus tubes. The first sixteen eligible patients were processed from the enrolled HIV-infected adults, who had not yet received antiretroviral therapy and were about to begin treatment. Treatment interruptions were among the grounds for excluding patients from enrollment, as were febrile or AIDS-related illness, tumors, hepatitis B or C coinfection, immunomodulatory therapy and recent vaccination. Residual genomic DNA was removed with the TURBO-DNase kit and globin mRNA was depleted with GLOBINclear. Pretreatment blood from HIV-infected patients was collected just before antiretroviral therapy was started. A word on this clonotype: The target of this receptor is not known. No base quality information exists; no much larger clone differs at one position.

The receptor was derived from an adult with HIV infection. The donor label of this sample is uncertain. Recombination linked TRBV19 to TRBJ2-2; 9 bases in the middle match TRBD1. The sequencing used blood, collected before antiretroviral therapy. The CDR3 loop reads CASMVGDRGRAGELFF. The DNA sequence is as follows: TGTGCCAGTATGGTAGGCGACAGGGGGAGAGCCGGGGAGCTGTTTTTT.